A single sample is the source of the 27 T cell receptor beta chains below, sequenced in a study of response to subunit inactivated influenza vaccine. TCRdb redid the calling of the RT-PCR reads with MiXCR, one entry per CDR3 protein. The sample lists hundreds of thousands of distinct CDR3 sequences; 15% to 17% were seen once. The sequenced sample was PBMCs from blood, obtained roughly 12 days after vaccination. The receptors come from a man in his fifties or sixties who received an inactivated influenza vaccine.

This clonotype was detected a few times. The chain has TRBV9 and TRBJ2-7; 8 nucleotides align to TRBD1. Germline values: CDR1 SGDLS, CDR2 YYNGEE. With V trimmed by 4 bases and J by 7 bases, 10 bases remained unmatched. The CDR3 totals 14 residues. CDR3 amino acids: CASSPRLQGGEQYF. The CDR3 DNA follows: TGTGCCAGCAGCCCCCGATTACAGGGGGGAGAGCAGTACTTC.

This chain's CDR3 is CASSLSPAGEKLFF. For the CDR3, the DNA is TGCGCCAGCAGCCTCAGCCCCGCTGGTGAAAAACTGTTTTTT. The chain employs TRBV4-1 and TRBJ1-4; D call uncertain. This CDR3 is 14 amino acids long. V was trimmed by 4 bases and J by 7 bases, leaving 13 bases between them. The germline gives CDR1 MGHRA, CDR2 YSYEKL.

This clonotype has more than one count but fewer than ten. The chain carries TRBV4-3 and TRBJ2-5, with a possible D match to TRBD1 (5 bases). The germline gives CDR1 LGHNA, CDR2 YSLEER. This CDR3 spans 15 amino acids. Trimming pared 0 bases from V and 4 bases from J, leaving 12 bases between. This chain's CDR3 is CASSQEKGWRETQYF. The CDR3 nucleotides read TGCGCCAGCAGCCAAGAGAAGGGGTGGCGAGAGACCCAGTACTTC.

This clonotype appeared a few times. The gene calls are TRBV21-1 and TRBJ2-5; TRBD2 is the table's D call, not checked against the DNA. TRBV21-1 is a recognized pseudogene. The CDR3 consists of 17 residues. The CDR3 spells CASSKRWGLAGQETQYF. As DNA, the CDR3 is TGTGCCAGCAGCAAACGGTGGGGACTAGCGGGACAAGAGACCCAGTACTTC.

This clonotype occurred a few times. The chain recombines TRBV29-1 with TRBJ2-2; 11 positions match TRBD2. V shed 7 bases, J shed 7 bases, and the junction held 5 bases outside the gene matches. The CDR3 has 13 amino acids. From germline, CDR1 is SQVTM and CDR2 ANQGSEA. The CDR3 DNA is TGCAGCGGTCTAGCGGGAGGTCACGGGGAGCTGTTTTTT. Residues: CSGLAGGHGELFF.

Only a few counts were recorded for this clonotype. V gene TRBV7-9 combines with J gene TRBJ2-5, with 9 nucleotides matching TRBD1. Germline CDR1 and CDR2: SEHNR and FQNEAQ (reference sequence). Germline trimming cut 5 bases from V and 5 bases from J; bases unmatched to any gene: 6. The CDR3 runs to 14 residues. The CDR3 coding sequence is TGTGCCAGCAGCCGATATACAGGGGGCGAGACCCAGTACTTC. Amino acid sequence: CASSRYTGGETQYF. The variable domain in full, completed from reference TRBV7-9 and TRBJ2-5, reads DTGVSQNPRHKITKRGQNVTFRCDPISEHNRLYWYRQTLGQGPEFLTYFQNEAQLEKSRLLSDRFSAERPKGSFSTLEIQRTEQGDSAMYLCASSRYTGGETQYFGPGTRLLVL.

This clonotype was recorded a few times. The rearrangement joins TRBV28 to TRBJ2-5, with TRBD1 identical over 7 bases. Germline V gene data show CDR1 as MDHEN and CDR2 as SYDVKM. Trimming took 5 bases from V and 4 from J; bases not matched to a gene: 10. The CDR3 has 15 residues. The CDR3 bases are TGTGCCAGCAGTCCCACCCGAGGGGGCATAGAGACCCAGTACTTC. As protein: CASSPTRGGIETQYF.

This clonotype was counted at least ten times. This rearrangement joins TRBV28 to TRBJ2-1, with D possibly TRBD2 on 6 matching bases. With 4 bases removed from V and 1 base from J, the gap between germline ends came to 14 bases. This CDR3 has 16 amino acids. Germline CDR1 reads MDHEN; CDR2 reads SYDVKM. The CDR3 protein is CASSSWGGISYNEQFF. CDR3 coding DNA: TGTGCCAGCAGTTCGTGGGGCGGGATATCCTACAATGAGCAGTTCTTC.

This clonotype was observed a few times. The rearrangement links TRBV7-8 to TRBJ2-1; D perhaps matches TRBD1 (7 bases). The germline V gene has CDR1 SGHVS and CDR2 FQNEAQ. V lost 2 bases to trimming and J lost 6 bases, with 17 bases between them. The CDR3 is 16 residues long. For the CDR3, the DNA is TGTGCCAGCAGCTTACTCGGGGGACAGCAACCCAATGAGCAGTTCTTC. Protein sequence: CASSLLGGQQPNEQFF.

This clonotype has at least ten counts. The CDR3 DNA reads as TGTGCCAGCAGTTTCGGCGGGGGGTACCAAGAGACCCAGTACTTC. Protein sequence: CASSFGGGYQETQYF. The genes are TRBV27 and TRBJ2-5, with 8 positions matching TRBD2. Germline CDR1 is MNHEY and CDR2 is SMNVEV (reference sequence). J gave up 0 bases and V 3 bases, and 3 bases lay outside the gene matches. This CDR3 spans 15 amino acids.

The sample holds a few counts of this clonotype. The CDR3 is CASSDLGQPHREQYF. The DNA for the CDR3 is TGCGCCAGCAGTGACTTGGGACAGCCCCATCGCGAGCAGTACTTC. This chain connects TRBV10-2 to TRBJ2-7; the match to TRBD1 covers 7 bases. CDR3 length equals 15 residues. In germline, CDR1 is WSHSY, CDR2 SAAADI. The ends lost 3 bases at V and 6 bases at J; junction bases unmatched: 11.

The rearrangement joins TRBV2 to TRBJ1-2, with a possible D match to TRBD1 (6 bases). The V gene's germline CDR1 is SNHLY and CDR2 FYNNEI. The ends were cut back, 4 bases at V and 4 bases at J, with 13 bases in the middle. The CDR3 extends over 14 amino acids. The CDR3 nucleotides are TGTGCCAGCAGTGGGACAGCCCGGGGCTATGGCTACACCTTC. This sequence encodes CASSGTARGYGYTF.

In this sample, this clonotype turned up a few times. The V and J genes are TRBV19 and TRBJ2-1; D is possibly TRBD2 (7 bases). From germline, CDR1 is LNHDA and CDR2 SQIVND (reference sequence). Trimming shortened V by 3 bases and J by 8 bases, and 17 bases separated the two germline ends. CDR3 length equals 15 residues. The CDR3 loop is CASSIDGKGGDEQFF. DNA of the CDR3: TGTGCCAGTAGTATTGACGGGAAGGGGGGGGATGAGCAGTTCTTC.

The genes are TRBV5-1 and TRBJ2-1; 8 bases are shared with TRBD2. The CDR3 is made up of 15 amino acids. The trim removed 0 bases at V and 7 bases at J, leaving 6 bases unmatched. The V gene's germline CDR1 is SGHRS and CDR2 YFSETQ. The CDR3 nucleotides are TGCGCCAGCAGCTTGGCTAGCGGGTTCAGGAATGAGCAGTTCTTC. Translated, it gives CASSLASGFRNEQFF. Drawing the rest from reference TRBV5-1 and TRBJ2-1, the complete variable domain is KAGVTQTPRYLIKTRGQQVTLSCSPISGHRSVSWYQQTPGQGLQFLFEYFSETQRNKGNFPGRFSGRQFSNSRSEMNVSTLELGDSALYLCASSLASGFRNEQFFGPGTRLTVL.

This rearrangement joins TRBV4-1 to TRBJ1-3; D remains unclear. Germline values: CDR1 MGHRA, CDR2 YSYEKL. The CDR3 is 15 residues long. V was trimmed by 3 bases and J by 3 bases, leaving 12 bases between them. CDR3 loop: CASSQNTAGGNTIYF. For the CDR3, the DNA is TGCGCCAGCAGCCAGAACACCGCTGGTGGAAACACCATATATTTT.

This clonotype has only a few counts. The chain is built from TRBV11-2 and TRBJ1-1, with TRBD1 matching over 10 bases. The CDR3 runs to 16 residues. With 3 bases clipped from V and 1 base from J, the junction kept 5 bases outside the gene matches. CDR1 and CDR2 from the germline V gene are SGHAT and FQNNGV. In nucleotides, the CDR3 is TGTGCCAGCAGCTTGGGACAGGGGATCCGGAACACTGAAGCTTTCTTT. It translates to CASSLGQGIRNTEAFF.

This clonotype showed up just a few times. The genes are TRBV12-3 or TRBV12-4 and TRBJ1-3; 7 nucleotides align to TRBD1. CDR3 size: 14 residues. Trimming cost V 4 bases and J 4 bases; bases outside gene matches: 4. As DNA, the CDR3 is TGTGCCAGCAGTTCAGGGGGGGGAGGAAACACCATATATTTT. This gives the protein CASSSGGGGNTIYF.

This clonotype turned up a few times. The chain uses TRBV7-9 and TRBJ2-7, with 7 bases that match TRBD2. Germline V lookup: CDR1 SEHNR, CDR2 FQNEAQ (reference sequence). The J segment lost 5 bases and the V segment lost 1 base, leaving 2 bases of the junction unmatched. This CDR3 is built from 13 residues. The CDR3 spells CASSLGAGDEQYF. The CDR3 DNA is TGTGCCAGCAGCTTAGGGGCGGGGGACGAGCAGTACTTC.

This clonotype has more than one count but fewer than ten. The V call is TRBV5-1, the J call TRBJ2-1; D gene uncertain. This CDR3 spans 14 amino acids. Germline CDR1 is SGHRS and CDR2 is YFSETQ. V lost 5 bases and J lost 3, with 12 bases in between. The CDR3 reads CASSRTLGYNEQFF. Here the CDR3 DNA reads TGCGCCAGCAGTCGAACACTTGGCTACAATGAGCAGTTCTTC.

The chain is built from TRBV20-1 and TRBJ2-7, with 8 bases lining up with TRBD2. The CDR3 length is 15 residues. Germline lookup yields CDR1 DFQATT and CDR2 SNEGSKA (reference sequence). With 5 bases clipped from V and 3 bases from J, the junction kept 12 bases outside the gene matches. CDR3 coding DNA: TGCAGTGCTTCATCCGGGACTAGGGGTCGCTACGAGCAGTACTTC. Translated: CSASSGTRGRYEQYF.

In this sample, this clonotype turned up a few times. V usage is TRBV12-3 or TRBV12-4 and J usage is TRBJ2-5, with 15 bases fitting TRBD2. The CDR3 runs to 14 residues. The junction had 1 base not matched to a gene; V was cut back by 7 bases and J by 4 bases. Written as DNA, the CDR3 is TGTGCCAGCAAGGGACTAGCGGGAGGAGAGACCCAGTACTTC. It codes for CASKGLAGGETQYF.

This clonotype was seen many times. The chain is built from TRBV4-1 and TRBJ1-5; D is unclear. V was shortened by 0 bases and J by 5 bases, with 14 bases between the two germline ends. There are 16 residues in the CDR3. Germline assignment: CDR1 MGHRA and CDR2 YSYEKL. The chain's CDR3 is CASSQDWREAYQPQHF. The CDR3 DNA reads as TGCGCCAGCAGCCAAGATTGGAGGGAGGCCTATCAGCCCCAGCATTTT.

This clonotype was found a few times. The chain uses TRBV24-1 and TRBJ2-2; TRBD1 is a possible D gene (5 bases). The V and J ends lost 0 bases and 0 bases respectively, with 13 bases between them. The germline gives CDR1 KGHDR, CDR2 SFDVKD. The CDR3 consists of 18 residues. CDR3 region: CATSDLQGRTSNTGELFF. CDR3 DNA sequence: TGTGCCACCAGTGATTTGCAGGGCCGAACATCGAACACCGGGGAGCTGTTTTTT.

For the CDR3, the DNA is TGTGCTAGTGGTTCGGACAGGGTGTACCAAGAGACCCAGTACTTC. Translating gives CASGSDRVYQETQYF. The genes are TRBV12-5 and TRBJ2-5; 8 nucleotides agree with TRBD1. V lost 4 bases and J lost 0; bases outside the gene matches: 4. The CDR3 covers 15 residues. Germline V gene lookup returns CDR1 LGHNT and CDR2 FRNRAP.

This clonotype has more than one count but fewer than ten. CDR3 region: CASSRPGEDTQYF. CDR3 in DNA: TGCGCCAGCAGCCGCCCAGGGGAGGATACGCAGTATTTT. This chain joins TRBV5-1 and TRBJ2-3, with D possibly matching TRBD1 (6 bases). The V gene's germline CDR1 is SGHRS and CDR2 YFSETQ. CDR3 length: 13 residues. The germline V and J ends were trimmed by 4 bases and 6 bases, with 12 bases remaining between them.

This clonotype was counted between two and nine times. The rearrangement uses TRBV15 and TRBJ2-7, with D tentatively TRBD1 or TRBD2 (5 bases each). This CDR3 contains 15 residues. Germline values: CDR1 LNHNV, CDR2 YYDKDF (reference sequence). V lost 3 bases and J lost 6, with 18 bases in between. In DNA, the CDR3 is TGTGCCACCAGCAGGCTAGAGGTGGGACGGGTCGAGCAGTACTTC. Translated, it gives CATSRLEVGRVEQYF.

CDR3 DNA sequence: TGTGCCAGCAGTTTATCTCGGGGACGCTCCTATAATTCACCCCTCCACTTT. Protein: CASSLSRGRSYNSPLHF. The J gene is TRBJ1-6, the V gene TRBV27; perhaps TRBD1 as D (5 bases). The CDR3 totals 17 residues. Looked up from germline, CDR1 is MNHEY and CDR2 is SMNVEV (reference sequence). The V and J ends lost 0 bases and 0 bases respectively, with 9 bases between them.